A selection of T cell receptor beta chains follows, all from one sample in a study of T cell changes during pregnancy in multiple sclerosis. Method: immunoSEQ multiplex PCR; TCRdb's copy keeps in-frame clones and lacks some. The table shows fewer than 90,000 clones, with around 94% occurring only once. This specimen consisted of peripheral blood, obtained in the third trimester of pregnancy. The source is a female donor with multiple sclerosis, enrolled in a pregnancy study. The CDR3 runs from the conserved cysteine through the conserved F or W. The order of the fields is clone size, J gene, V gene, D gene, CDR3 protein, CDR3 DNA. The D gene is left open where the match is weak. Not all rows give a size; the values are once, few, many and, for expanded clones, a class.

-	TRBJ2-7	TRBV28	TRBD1	CASSPRGQGVYEQYF	TGTGCCAGCAGTCCAAGGGGGCAGGGGGTGTACGAGCAGTACTTC
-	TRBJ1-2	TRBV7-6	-	CASSSGGLQGGYTF	TGTGCCAGCAGCTCCGGAGGGCTCCAGGGTGGCTACACCTTC
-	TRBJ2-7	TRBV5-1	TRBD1	CASRGQRSSYEQYF	TGCGCCAGCAGGGGACAGAGGAGCTCCTACGAGCAGTACTTC
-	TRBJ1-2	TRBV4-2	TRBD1	CASSQATGVSYGYTF	TGTGCCAGCAGCCAAGCAACAGGGGTTTCGTATGGCTACACCTTC
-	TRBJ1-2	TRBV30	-	CAWKGFGPGGGYTF	-
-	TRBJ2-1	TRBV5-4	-	CASSLDSGFLHEQFF	TGTGCCAGCAGCTTGGATTCAGGGTTTTTACATGAGCAGTTCTTC
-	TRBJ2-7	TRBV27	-	CASSLSSLAEQYF	TGTGCCAGCAGTTTATCGTCCTTGGCCGAGCAGTACTTC
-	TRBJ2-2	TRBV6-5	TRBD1	CASSYSWTGETGELFF	TGTGCCAGCAGTTACTCGTGGACAGGGGAAACCGGGGAGCTGTTTTTT
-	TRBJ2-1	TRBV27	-	CASSLSPFGDEQFF	TGTGCCAGCAGTTTATCCCCGTTCGGGGATGAGCAGTTCTTC
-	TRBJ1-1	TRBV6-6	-	CASRDSAVNTEAFF	TGTGCCAGCAGGGACAGTGCCGTGAACACTGAAGCTTTCTTT
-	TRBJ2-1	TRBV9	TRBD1	CASSVVGTGDNEQFF	TGTGCCAGCAGCGTAGTTGGGACAGGAGACAATGAGCAGTTCTTC
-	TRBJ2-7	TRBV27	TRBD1	CASSLNRNYFGQEYEQYF	TGTGCCAGCAGTTTAAACCGCAACTACTTTGGACAGGAGTACGAGCAGTACTTC
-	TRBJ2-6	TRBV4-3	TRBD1	CASSPDSAGQGVFSGANVLTF	TGCGCCAGCAGCCCTGATTCGGCGGGACAGGGAGTTTTCTCTGGGGCCAACGTCCTGACTTTC
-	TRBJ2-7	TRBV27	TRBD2	CASRRLAGGFNEQYF	TGTGCCAGCAGGAGACTAGCGGGCGGCTTCAACGAGCAGTACTTC
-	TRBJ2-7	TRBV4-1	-	CASIGPPGKNYEQYF	TGCGCCAGCATCGGACCCCCAGGGAAGAACTACGAGCAGTACTTC
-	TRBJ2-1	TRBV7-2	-	CASSLGPGNEQFF	TGTGCCAGCAGCTTAGGCCCGGGCAATGAGCAGTTCTTC
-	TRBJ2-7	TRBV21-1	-	CASRQVYDYEQYF	TGTGCCAGCAGACAGGTTTACGACTACGAGCAGTACTTC
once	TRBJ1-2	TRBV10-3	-	CAISGSQGSYGYTF	TGTGCCATCAGTGGGTCGCAGGGATCCTATGGCTACACCTTC
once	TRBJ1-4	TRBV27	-	CASSTGFSNEKLFF	TGTGCCAGCTCCACAGGGTTTAGTAATGAAAAACTGTTTTTT
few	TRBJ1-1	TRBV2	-	CASSARRRDTEAFF	TGTGCCAGCAGTGCTCGGCGTCGGGACACTGAAGCTTTCTTT
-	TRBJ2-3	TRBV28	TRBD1	CASSKSWGDRAGDTQYF	TGTGCCAGCAGCAAGTCTTGGGGGGACAGGGCCGGAGATACGCAGTATTTT
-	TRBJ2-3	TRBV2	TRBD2	CASSPRGTSGSTDTQYF	TGTGCCAGCAGCCCAAGGGGGACTAGCGGGAGCACAGATACGCAGTATTTT
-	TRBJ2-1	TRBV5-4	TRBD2	CASSGGTSGHNEQFF	TGTGCCAGCAGCGGCGGGACTAGCGGTCACAATGAGCAGTTCTTC
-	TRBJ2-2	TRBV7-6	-	CASSLAVAGPVNTGELFF	TGTGCCAGCAGCTTAGCCGTTGCGGGGCCAGTTAACACCGGGGAGCTGTTTTTT
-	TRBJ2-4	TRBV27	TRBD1	CASRLLQGAKNIQYF	TGTGCCAGCAGGCTTCTACAGGGGGCCAAAAACATTCAGTACTTC
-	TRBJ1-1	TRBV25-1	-	CASSEFAGENTEAFF	TGTGCCAGCAGTGAATTTGCAGGGGAAAACACTGAAGCTTTCTTT
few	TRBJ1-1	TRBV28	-	CASSSLQGLEAFF	TGTGCCAGCAGTTCACTTCAGGGGCTTGAAGCTTTCTTT
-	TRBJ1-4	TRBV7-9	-	CASSLVPSNEKLFF	TGTGCCAGCAGCTTAGTTCCCTCTAATGAAAAACTGTTTTTT
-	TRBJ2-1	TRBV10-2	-	CASSVVRPDNEQFF	TGCGCCAGCAGCGTAGTGAGGCCCGACAATGAGCAGTTCTTC
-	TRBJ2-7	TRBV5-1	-	CASSLGAGSPYEQYF	TGCGCCAGCAGCTTGGGGGCCGGGAGCCCCTACGAGCAGTACTTC
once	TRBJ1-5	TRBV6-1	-	CASSPPLGQPQHF	TGTGCCAGCAGTCCTCCCCTCGGTCAGCCCCAGCATTTT
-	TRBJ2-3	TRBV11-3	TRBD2	CASSFREGPTDTQYF	TGTGCCAGCAGCTTCCGGGAGGGCCCCACAGATACGCAGTATTTT
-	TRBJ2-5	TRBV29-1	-	CSAAIGMGETQYF	TGCAGCGCCGCCATCGGGATGGGAGAGACCCAGTACTTC
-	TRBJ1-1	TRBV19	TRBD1	CASSPRTGGRDTEAFF	TGTGCCAGTAGTCCGAGGACAGGGGGCAGGGACACTGAAGCTTTCTTT
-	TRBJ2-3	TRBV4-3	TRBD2	CASSQDWGGDTQYF	TGCGCCAGCAGCCAAGATTGGGGGGGGGATACGCAGTATTTT
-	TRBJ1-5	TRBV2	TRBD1	CASRLGTGTGETMGPQHF	TGTGCCAGCAGATTAGGAACAGGGACAGGGGAAACGATGGGGCCCCAGCATTTT
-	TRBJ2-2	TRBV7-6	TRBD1	CASSSRRAGQVNTGELFF	TGTGCCAGCAGCTCCCGCCGGGCGGGACAGGTGAACACCGGGGAGCTGTTTTTT
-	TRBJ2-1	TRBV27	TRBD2	CASSARLAGWDEQFF	TGTGCCAGCAGTGCTAGACTAGCGGGATGGGATGAGCAGTTCTTC
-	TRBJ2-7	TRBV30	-	CAWSVWGGGEQYF	TGTGCCTGGAGTGTATGGGGAGGGGGCGAGCAGTACTTC
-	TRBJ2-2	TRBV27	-	CASSFVTTFTGELFF	TGTGCCAGCAGTTTTGTGACTACCTTCACCGGGGAGCTGTTTTTT
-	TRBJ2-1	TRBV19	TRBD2	CASSLLAGRWGEQFF	TGTGCCAGTAGTCTACTAGCGGGACGTTGGGGTGAGCAGTTCTTC
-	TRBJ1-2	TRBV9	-	CASSQQGANYGYTF	TGTGCCAGCTCTCAGCAGGGTGCTAACTATGGCTACACCTTC
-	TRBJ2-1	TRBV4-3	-	CASSQDLRASNEQFF	TGCGCCAGCAGCCAAGATCTAAGAGCAAGCAATGAGCAGTTCTTC
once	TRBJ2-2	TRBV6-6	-	CASSQSGGRRVGELFF	TGTGCCAGCAGCCAGTCAGGGGGGCGAAGGGTCGGGGAGCTGTTTTTT
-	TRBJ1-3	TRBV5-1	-	CASSTTTASGNTIYF	TGCGCCAGCAGCACCACTACCGCCTCTGGAAACACCATATATTTT
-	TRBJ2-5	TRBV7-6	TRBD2	CASSLLAVVEETQYF	TGTGCCAGCAGCTTACTAGCGGTTGTGGAAGAGACCCAGTACTTC
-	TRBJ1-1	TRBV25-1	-	CASSGGTLNTEAFF	TGTGCCAGCAGTGGCGGGACTCTGAACACTGAAGCTTTCTTT
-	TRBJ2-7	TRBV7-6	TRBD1	CASSRTGADSYEQYF	TGTGCCAGCAGCCGGACAGGGGCAGACTCCTACGAGCAGTACTTC
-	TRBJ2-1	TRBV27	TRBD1	CASKLGQGAGWEQFF	TGTGCCAGCAAGCTCGGACAGGGGGCGGGATGGGAGCAGTTCTTC
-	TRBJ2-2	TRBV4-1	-	CASSQVWKGPNTGELFF	TGCGCCAGCAGCCAAGTTTGGAAGGGGCCGAACACCGGGGAGCTGTTTTTT
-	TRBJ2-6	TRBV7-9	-	CASSFTRQVISGANVLTF	TGTGCCAGCAGCTTCACCCGACAGGTTATCTCTGGGGCCAACGTCCTGACTTTC
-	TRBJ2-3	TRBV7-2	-	CASRHGYSSTDTQYF	TGTGCCAGCAGACACGGGTACTCCAGCACAGATACGCAGTATTTT
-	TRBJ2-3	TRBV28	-	CASSPAAGDTDTQYF	TGTGCCAGCAGCCCCGCTGCCGGGGACACAGATACGCAGTATTTT
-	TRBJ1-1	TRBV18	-	CASSPPTGSLVAEAFF	TGTGCCAGCTCACCCCCTACAGGATCCCTTGTGGCTGAAGCTTTCTTT
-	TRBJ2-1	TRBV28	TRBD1	CASTTSGTAFREQFF	TGTGCCAGCACTACCTCAGGGACAGCCTTCAGAGAGCAGTTCTTC
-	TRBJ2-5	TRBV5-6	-	CASSLERSVVETQYF	TGTGCCAGCAGCTTGGAAAGATCGGTTGTGGAGACCCAGTACTTC
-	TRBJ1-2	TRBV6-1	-	CASSERQATSYGYTF	TGTGCCAGCAGTGAACGACAGGCCACTAGCTATGGCTACACCTTC